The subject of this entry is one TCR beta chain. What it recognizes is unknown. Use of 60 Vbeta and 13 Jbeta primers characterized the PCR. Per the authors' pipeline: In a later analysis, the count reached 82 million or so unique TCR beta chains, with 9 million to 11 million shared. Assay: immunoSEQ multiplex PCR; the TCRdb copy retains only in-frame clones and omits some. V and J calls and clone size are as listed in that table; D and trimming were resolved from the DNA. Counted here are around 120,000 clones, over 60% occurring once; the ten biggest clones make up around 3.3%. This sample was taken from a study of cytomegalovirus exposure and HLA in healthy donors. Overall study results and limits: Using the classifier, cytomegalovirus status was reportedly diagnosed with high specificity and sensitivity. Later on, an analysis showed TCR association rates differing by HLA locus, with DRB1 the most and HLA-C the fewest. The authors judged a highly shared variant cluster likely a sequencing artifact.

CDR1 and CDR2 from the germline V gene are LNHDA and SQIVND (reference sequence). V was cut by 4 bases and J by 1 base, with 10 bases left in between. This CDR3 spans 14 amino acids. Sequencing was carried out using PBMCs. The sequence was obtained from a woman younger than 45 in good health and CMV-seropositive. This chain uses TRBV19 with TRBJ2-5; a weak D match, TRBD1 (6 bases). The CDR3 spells CASSTTGTQETQYF. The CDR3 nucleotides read TGTGCCAGTAGTACGACAGGAACCCAAGAGACCCAGTACTTC.